The present entry profiles one T cell receptor (beta chain) with its context. Its antigen is currently unknown. The sample is drawn from a study of Ad26.COV2.S vaccination and SARS-CoV-2 variants. Study-wide results and caveats: Reported post-vaccination CD8+ and CD4+ T cell responses to spike showed substantial breadth. Vaccinees and placebo recipients showed similar non-spike TCR breadth. From the TCR breadth and depth analyses, total T cell responses may have been underestimated.

From germline, CDR1 is MNHNY and CDR2 SVGAGI (reference sequence). The CDR3 loop spans 15 amino acids. V lost 0 bases to trimming and J lost 4 bases, with 12 bases between them. Clones were read by immunoSEQ multiplex PCR, and TCRdb kept only the in-frame ones, dropping some. There are more than 150,000 clones in the sample; around 88% occur only once, and over 4.5% lies in the top ten. The TCR originated in a human donor who had recovered from COVID-19. This chain connects TRBV6-6 to TRBJ1-1; D is uncertain. This material consisted of peripheral blood, taken after recovery from COVID-19. The CDR3 protein is CASSYSAEMGTEAFF. CDR3 bases: TGTGCCAGCAGTTACTCTGCAGAGATGGGCACTGAAGCTTTCTTT.